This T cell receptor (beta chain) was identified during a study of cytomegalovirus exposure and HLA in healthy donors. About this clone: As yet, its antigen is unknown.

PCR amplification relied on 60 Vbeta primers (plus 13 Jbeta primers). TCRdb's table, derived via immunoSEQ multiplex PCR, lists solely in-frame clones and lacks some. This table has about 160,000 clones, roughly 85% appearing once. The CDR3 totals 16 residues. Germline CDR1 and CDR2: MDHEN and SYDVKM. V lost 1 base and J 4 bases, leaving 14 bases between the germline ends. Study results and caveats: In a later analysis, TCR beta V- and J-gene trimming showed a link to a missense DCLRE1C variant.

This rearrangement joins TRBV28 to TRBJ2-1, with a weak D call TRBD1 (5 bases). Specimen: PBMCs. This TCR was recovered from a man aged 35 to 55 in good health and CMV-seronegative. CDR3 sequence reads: CASSLYWQGKYNEQFF. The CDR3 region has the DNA TGTGCCAGCAGTTTATATTGGCAGGGAAAATACAATGAGCAGTTCTTC.